The 21 T cell receptor beta chains given below trace back to one sample, sequenced in a study of control samples from healthy donors and cancer patients. Libraries were prepared by immunoSEQ multiplex PCR; TCRdb keeps only in-frame clonotypes and omits some of them. The sample lists about 60,000 clones, roughly 87% seen once, with 3.5% to 4.5% in the top ten. Sequencing was done on a sample of blood. Source of these receptors: a man between 50 and 59 years old in good health.

The chain uses TRBV28 and TRBJ1-1; 12 bases agree with TRBD1. With 5 bases clipped from V and 5 bases from J, the junction kept 6 bases outside the gene matches. The CDR3 runs to 15 residues. The germline V gene encodes CDR1 MDHEN and CDR2 SYDVKM. The CDR3 DNA sequence: TGTGCCAGCAGTCCGGGGGACAGGGGGCGGACTGAAGCTTTCTTT. Translating gives CASSPGDRGRTEAFF.

A single count supports this clone. The rearrangement links TRBV29-1 to TRBJ2-1; 13 bases fit TRBD2. Germline V gives CDR1 SQVTM, CDR2 ANQGSEA. This CDR3 spans 13 amino acids. V trimming: 7 bases; J trimming: 9 bases; junction bases outside the gene matches: 6. CDR3 bases: TGCAGCGCGGGACTAGCGGGACACAGTGAGCAGTTCTTC. It codes for CSAGLAGHSEQFF.

This clone was detected only a few times. As DNA, the CDR3 is TGTGCCAGCAGTTACCGGACAGGCCCTAATTCACCCCTCCACTTT. It is translated as CASSYRTGPNSPLHF. V usage is TRBV6-5 and J usage is TRBJ1-6; 7 nucleotides align to TRBD1. In germline, CDR1 is MNHEY, CDR2 SVGAGI. J was trimmed by 6 bases and V by 2 bases; bases with no gene match: 4. The CDR3 runs to 15 residues.

V usage is TRBV19 and J usage is TRBJ1-2; 9 positions match TRBD1. CDR1 LNHDA and CDR2 SQIVND come from the germline V gene (reference sequence). This CDR3 comprises 14 residues. V lost 7 bases to trimming and J lost 8 bases; unmatched junction nucleotides: 11. The CDR3 DNA reads TGTGCCAGTATCACTAAGGGGACAGGGTACGGCTACACCTTC. Protein: CASITKGTGYGYTF.

This clone was seen only a few times. The chain carries TRBV30 and TRBJ2-1, with D possibly matching TRBD2 (6 bases). In germline, CDR1 is GTSNPN, CDR2 SVGIG (reference sequence). The CDR3 loop spans 14 amino acids. V lost 7 bases and J 7 bases, leaving 20 bases between the germline ends. The CDR3 spells CALHRDSQRNEQFF. The DNA of the CDR3 is TGTGCCTTGCACCGGGACTCACAGAGGAATGAGCAGTTCTTC.

The chain uses TRBV28 and TRBJ2-1, with D unclear. The length of the CDR3 is 12 residues. Germline V lookup: CDR1 MDHEN, CDR2 SYDVKM. Between the trimmed V and J ends, which lost 3 bases and 9 bases, there was a span of 9 bases. The CDR3 is CASSFGESEQFF. CDR3 bases: TGTGCCAGCAGTTTTGGGGAAAGTGAGCAGTTCTTC.

The V and J genes are TRBV11-2 and TRBJ2-1; 8 bases map to TRBD1. The CDR3 has 15 amino acids. The germline gives CDR1 SGHAT, CDR2 FQNNGV. Unmatched junction bases numbered 6, after V lost 1 base and J lost 7 bases. CDR3 DNA sequence: TGTGCCAGCAGCTTAGGGCAGGGGGCTAATAATGAGCAGTTCTTC. Translated, it gives CASSLGQGANNEQFF. Variable domain in full (rest from reference TRBV11-2 and TRBJ2-1): EAGVAQSPRYKIIEKRQSVAFWCNPISGHATLYWYQQILGQGPKLLIQFQNNGVVDDSQLPKDRFSAERLKGVDSTLKIQPAKLEDSAVYLCASSLGQGANNEQFFGPGTRLTVL.

The chain combines TRBV28 with TRBJ1-5, with TRBD1 matching over 9 bases. This CDR3 is built from 15 residues. The V gene end was trimmed by 6 bases and the J gene end by 3 bases; junction bases not matched to a gene: 6. Looked up from germline, CDR1 is MDHEN and CDR2 is SYDVKM. CDR3 protein: CASSSGTGHNQPQHF. CDR3 DNA sequence: TGTGCCAGCAGCTCCGGGACAGGGCACAATCAGCCCCAGCATTTT.

V and J are TRBV7-6 and TRBJ2-1; perhaps TRBD1 as D (5 bases). The CDR3 has 15 residues. CDR1 SGHVS and CDR2 FNYEAQ come from the germline V gene. The V end lost 1 base, the J end lost 6 bases, and 13 bases lay between the germline ends. In DNA, the CDR3 is TGTGCCAGCAGCTTAGGCCAGGGTGGAGTCAATGAGCAGTTCTTC. Encoded protein: CASSLGQGGVNEQFF.

In nucleotides, the CDR3 is TGTGCCAGCTGGAGGGGGGATACCGATGAAAAACTGTTTTTT. Its protein is CASWRGDTDEKLFF. The genes are TRBV6-5 and TRBJ1-4; TRBD1 might be the D (6 bases). The CDR3 loop spans 14 amino acids. V lost 8 bases and J 6 bases, leaving 16 bases between the germline ends. Germline V gene sequence: CDR1 MNHEY, CDR2 SVGAGI.

The CDR3 sequence is CASSPEVSGQETQYF. The CDR3 nucleotides are TGCGCCAGCAGCCCCGAGGTGAGCGGGCAAGAGACCCAGTACTTC. This chain connects TRBV4-1 to TRBJ2-5, with a weak D call TRBD2 (6 bases). With 4 bases removed from V and 2 bases from J, the gap between germline ends came to 14 bases. This CDR3 region has 15 residues. Germline V gene sequence: CDR1 MGHRA, CDR2 YSYEKL.

V is TRBV6-6 and J is TRBJ1-4; 8 nucleotides align to TRBD1. The ends lost 6 bases at V and 8 bases at J; junction bases unmatched: 8. This CDR3 spans 14 amino acids. Germline loops: CDR1 MNHNY, CDR2 SVGAGI (reference sequence). The CDR3, as DNA: TGTGCCAGCAGGCCCCAGGGGGCGGGAGAAAAACTGTTTTTT. It is translated as CASRPQGAGEKLFF.

In regard to this clone: The same CDR3 arises from other DNA sequences in this sample as well. CDR3 protein: CASSLRVHSNQPQHF. CDR3 bases: TGTGCCAGCAGTTTACGGGTTCATAGCAATCAGCCCCAGCATTTT. The chain joins TRBV28 to TRBJ1-5, with D unresolved. The CDR3 has 15 residues. Germline assignment: CDR1 MDHEN and CDR2 SYDVKM. V was clipped by 2 bases and J by 0 bases, with 8 bases between them.

V and J are TRBV6-5 and TRBJ2-7, with D maybe TRBD1 (5 bases). The CDR3 runs 12 residues. Germline CDR1 reads MNHEY; CDR2 reads SVGAGI. Trimming cost V 6 bases and J 4 bases, with 10 bases left between them. The CDR3 DNA follows: TGTGCCAGCAGCGTAGCAGGGTACGAGCAGTACTTC. Protein product: CASSVAGYEQYF.

The count of this clone is one. The chain couples TRBV12-3 or TRBV12-4 to TRBJ2-2; D unclear. Trimming left V 7 bases short and J 7 bases short, with 10 bases between. The CDR3 spans 12 residues. In DNA form, the CDR3 reads TGTGCCAGCAACCCCTGGGGCGGGGAGCTGTTTTTT. Translating it yields CASNPWGGELFF.

The chain joins TRBV11-3 to TRBJ2-2; TRBD2 might be the D (7 bases). V lost 8 bases and J lost 6, with 13 bases in between. CDR3 length: 13 amino acids. CDR1 SGHNT and CDR2 YENEEA come from the germline V gene. CDR3 loop: CASGGGVAGELFF. DNA for the CDR3: TGTGCCAGCGGAGGGGGGGTGGCCGGGGAGCTGTTTTTT. The variable domain in full, with the rest retrieved from reference TRBV11-3 and TRBJ2-2, is EAGVVQSPRYKIIEKKQPVAFWCNPISGHNTLYWYLQNLGQGPELLIRYENEEAVDDSQLPKDRFSAERLKGVDSTLKIQPAELGDSAVYLCASGGGVAGELFFGEGSRLTVL.

The J gene is TRBJ2-1, the V gene TRBV28; D is perhaps TRBD2 (5 bases). Germline V gene lookup returns CDR1 MDHEN and CDR2 SYDVKM. The CDR3 runs 11 residues. Trimming pared 11 bases from V and 8 bases from J, leaving 13 bases between. CDR3 nucleotides: TGTGCCCTCGGGAAAATTGATGAGCAGTTCTTC. Translation gives CALGKIDEQFF.

V is TRBV3-1 (or the pseudogene TRBV3-2) and J is TRBJ2-5, with TRBD2 matching over 9 bases. Unmatched junction bases numbered 7, after V lost 2 bases and J lost 6 bases. The CDR3 loop spans 15 amino acids. Per germline, CDR1 LGHDT and CDR2 YNNKEL (reference sequence). The CDR3: CASSQQREVGKTQYF. The CDR3 region has the DNA TGTGCCAGCAGCCAACAGCGGGAGGTCGGGAAGACCCAGTACTTC.

This chain uses TRBV6-5 with TRBJ1-1; D not certain. The CDR3 consists of 13 residues. CDR1 and CDR2 from the germline V gene are MNHEY and SVGAGI. The V gene lost 2 bases and the J gene lost 4 bases, with 8 bases spanning the gap. DNA of the CDR3: TGTGCCAGCAGTTACCAGGCGGGCACTGAAGCTTTCTTT. It specifies CASSYQAGTEAFF.

The rearrangement uses TRBV28 and TRBJ1-1; TRBD1 matches at 8 bases. The CDR3 length is 14 residues. V dropped 7 bases and J dropped 5; count of bases not matched to a gene: 9. CDR1 and CDR2 from the germline V gene are MDHEN and SYDVKM. CDR3 sequence (DNA): TGTGCCAGCAATTCAGGGGGCGCGAGAACTGAAGCTTTCTTT. Its protein is CASNSGGARTEAFF.

This clone was picked up one time. The rearrangement uses TRBV5-6 and TRBJ2-6; the D gene could be TRBD1 or TRBD2 (5 bases each). Germline CDR1 SGHDT, CDR2 YYEEEE. Trimming removed 4 bases at V and 2 bases at J, with 10 bases between. The CDR3 sequence is 15 residues long. CDR3 protein: CASSRDAAGANVLTF. The CDR3 coding sequence is TGTGCCAGCAGCAGGGACGCCGCTGGGGCCAACGTCCTGACTTTC.